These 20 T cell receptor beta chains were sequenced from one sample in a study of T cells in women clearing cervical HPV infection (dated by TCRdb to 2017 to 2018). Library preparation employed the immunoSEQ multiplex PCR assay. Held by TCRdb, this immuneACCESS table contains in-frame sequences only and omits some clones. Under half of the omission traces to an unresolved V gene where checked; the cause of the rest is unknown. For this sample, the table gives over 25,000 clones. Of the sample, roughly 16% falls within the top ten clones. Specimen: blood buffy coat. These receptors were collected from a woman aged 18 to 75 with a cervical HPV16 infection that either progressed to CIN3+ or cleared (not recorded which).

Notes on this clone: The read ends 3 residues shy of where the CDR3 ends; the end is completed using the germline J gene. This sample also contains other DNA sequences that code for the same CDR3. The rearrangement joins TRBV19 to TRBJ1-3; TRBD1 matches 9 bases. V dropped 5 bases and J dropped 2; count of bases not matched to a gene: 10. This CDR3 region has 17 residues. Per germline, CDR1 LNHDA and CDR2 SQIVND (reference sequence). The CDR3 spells CASSRWTGEVAGNTIYF. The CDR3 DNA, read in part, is TGTGCCAGTAGTCGATGGACAGGGGAAGTGGCTGGAAACACC.

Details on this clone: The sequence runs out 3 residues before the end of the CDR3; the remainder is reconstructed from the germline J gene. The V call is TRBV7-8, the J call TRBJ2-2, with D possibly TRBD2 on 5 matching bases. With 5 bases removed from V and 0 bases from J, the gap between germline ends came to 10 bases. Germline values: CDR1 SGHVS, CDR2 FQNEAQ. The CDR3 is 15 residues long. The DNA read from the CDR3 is TGTGCCAGCAGCGCCCGGGGTACGAACACCGGGGAG. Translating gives CASSARGTNTGE. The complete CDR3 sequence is CASSARGTNTGELFF.

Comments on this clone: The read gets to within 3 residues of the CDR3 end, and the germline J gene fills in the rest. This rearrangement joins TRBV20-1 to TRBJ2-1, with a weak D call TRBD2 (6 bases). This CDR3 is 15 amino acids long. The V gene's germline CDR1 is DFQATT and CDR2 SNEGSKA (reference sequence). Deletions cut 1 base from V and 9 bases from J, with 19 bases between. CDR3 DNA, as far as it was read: TGCAGTGCTAGAGTCAACCCACACGCCGGGGGTGAG. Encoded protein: CSARVNPHAGGE. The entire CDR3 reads CSARVNPHAGGEQFF.

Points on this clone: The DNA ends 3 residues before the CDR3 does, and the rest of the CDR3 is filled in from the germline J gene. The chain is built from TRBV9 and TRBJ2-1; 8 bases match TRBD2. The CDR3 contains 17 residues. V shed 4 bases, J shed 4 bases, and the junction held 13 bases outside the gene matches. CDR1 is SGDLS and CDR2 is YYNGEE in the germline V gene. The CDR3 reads CASSPSPVAGGYNEQFF. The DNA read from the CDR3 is TGTGCCAGCAGCCCCTCACCGGTGGCGGGGGGATACAATGAG.

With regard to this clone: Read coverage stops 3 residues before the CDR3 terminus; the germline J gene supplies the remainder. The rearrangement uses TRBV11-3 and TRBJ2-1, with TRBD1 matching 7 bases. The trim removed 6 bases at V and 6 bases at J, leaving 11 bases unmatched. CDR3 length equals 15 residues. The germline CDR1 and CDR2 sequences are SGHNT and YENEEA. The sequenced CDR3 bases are TGTGCCAGCAGACCAGGGGGAATGGGCTCCAATGAG. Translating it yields CASRPGGMGSNE. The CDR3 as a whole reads CASRPGGMGSNEQFF.

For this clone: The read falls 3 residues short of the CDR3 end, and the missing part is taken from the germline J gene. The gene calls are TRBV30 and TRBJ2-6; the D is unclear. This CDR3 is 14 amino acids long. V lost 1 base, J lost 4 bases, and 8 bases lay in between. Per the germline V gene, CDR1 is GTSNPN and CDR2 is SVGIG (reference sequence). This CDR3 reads CAWSEGSGANVLTF. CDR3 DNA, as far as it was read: TGTGCCTGGAGTGAAGGGTCCGGGGCCAACGTC.

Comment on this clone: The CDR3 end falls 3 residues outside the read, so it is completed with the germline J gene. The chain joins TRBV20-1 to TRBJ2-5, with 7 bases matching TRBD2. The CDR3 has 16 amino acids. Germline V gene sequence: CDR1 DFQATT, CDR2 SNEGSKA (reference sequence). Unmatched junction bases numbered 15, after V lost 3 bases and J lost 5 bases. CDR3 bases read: TGCAGTGCTAGCTCGCTAGCGGAGGGCGTAAAGGAGACC. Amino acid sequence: CSASSLAEGVKET. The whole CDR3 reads CSASSLAEGVKETQYF.

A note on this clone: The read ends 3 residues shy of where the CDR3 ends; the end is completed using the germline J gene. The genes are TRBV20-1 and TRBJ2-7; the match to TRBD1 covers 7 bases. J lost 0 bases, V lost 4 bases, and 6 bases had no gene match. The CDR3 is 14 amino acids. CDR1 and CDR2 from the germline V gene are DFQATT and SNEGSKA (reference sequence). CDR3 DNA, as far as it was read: TGCAGTGCTATCCCCGGACAGGCCTCCTACGAG. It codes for CSAIPGQASYE. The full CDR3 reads CSAIPGQASYEQYF.

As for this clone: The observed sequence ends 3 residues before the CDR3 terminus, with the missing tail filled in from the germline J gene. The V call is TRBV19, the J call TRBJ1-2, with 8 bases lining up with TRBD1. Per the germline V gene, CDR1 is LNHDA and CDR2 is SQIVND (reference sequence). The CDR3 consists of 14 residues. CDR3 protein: CASSTPDRAWGYTF. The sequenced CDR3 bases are TGTGCCAGTAGTACCCCGGACAGGGCATGGGGC.

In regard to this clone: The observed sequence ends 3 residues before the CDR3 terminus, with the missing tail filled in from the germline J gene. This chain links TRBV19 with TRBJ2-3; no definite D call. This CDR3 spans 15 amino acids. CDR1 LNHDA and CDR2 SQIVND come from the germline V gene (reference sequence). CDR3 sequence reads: CASSIGSQIQETQYF. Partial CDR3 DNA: TGTGCCAGTAGTATAGGGTCACAGATTCAAGAGACG.

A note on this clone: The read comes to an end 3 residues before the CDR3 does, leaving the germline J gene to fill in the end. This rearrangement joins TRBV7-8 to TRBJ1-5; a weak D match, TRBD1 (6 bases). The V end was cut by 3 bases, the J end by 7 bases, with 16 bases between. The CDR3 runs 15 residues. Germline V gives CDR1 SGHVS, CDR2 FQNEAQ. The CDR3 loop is CASSFTPDRYQPQHF. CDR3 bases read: TGTGCCAGCAGCTTTACACCTGACAGGTACCAGCCC.

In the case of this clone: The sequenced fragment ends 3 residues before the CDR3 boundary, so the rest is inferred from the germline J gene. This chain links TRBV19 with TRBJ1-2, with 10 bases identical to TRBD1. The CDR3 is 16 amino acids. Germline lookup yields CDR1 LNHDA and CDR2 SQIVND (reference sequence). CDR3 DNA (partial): TGTGCCAGTAGTACAAAAAGACAGGGGGCGCTGAGGGGC. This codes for CASSTKRQGALRG. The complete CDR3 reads CASSTKRQGALRGYTF.

The CDR3 DNA, read in part, is TGTGCCAGCAGTTACCCAGGGACAGAGCGCACAGATACG. It codes for CASSYPGTERTDT. From start to end, the CDR3 is CASSYPGTERTDTQYF. The V and J genes are TRBV6-2 or TRBV6-3 and TRBJ2-3; 7 positions match TRBD1. Read coverage stops 3 residues before the CDR3 terminus; the germline J gene supplies the remainder. The CDR3 runs to 16 residues. The trim removed 2 bases at V and 1 base at J, leaving 6 bases unmatched. Germline V gene lookup returns CDR1 MNHEY and CDR2 SVGEGT.

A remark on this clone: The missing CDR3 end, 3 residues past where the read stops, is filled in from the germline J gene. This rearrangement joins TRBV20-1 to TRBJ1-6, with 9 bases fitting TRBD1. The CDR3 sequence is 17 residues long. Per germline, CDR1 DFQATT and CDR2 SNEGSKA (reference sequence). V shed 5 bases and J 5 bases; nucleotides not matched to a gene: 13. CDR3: CSAQGGTGWANNSPLHF. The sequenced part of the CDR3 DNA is TGCAGTGCTCAAGGCGGGACAGGGTGGGCTAATAATTCACCC.

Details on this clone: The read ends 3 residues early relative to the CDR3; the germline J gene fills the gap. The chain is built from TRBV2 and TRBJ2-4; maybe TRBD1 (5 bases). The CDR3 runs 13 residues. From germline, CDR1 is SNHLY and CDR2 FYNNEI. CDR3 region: CASSVARVYGQYF. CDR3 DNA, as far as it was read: TGTGCCAGCAGTGTCGCCAGGGTCTATGGT. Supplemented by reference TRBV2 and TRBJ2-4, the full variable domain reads EPEVTQTPSHQVTQMGQEVILRCVPISNHLYFYWYRQILGQKVEFLVSFYNNEISEKSEIFDDQFSVERPDGSNFTLKIRSTKLEDSAMYFCASSVARVYGQYFGAGTRLSVL.

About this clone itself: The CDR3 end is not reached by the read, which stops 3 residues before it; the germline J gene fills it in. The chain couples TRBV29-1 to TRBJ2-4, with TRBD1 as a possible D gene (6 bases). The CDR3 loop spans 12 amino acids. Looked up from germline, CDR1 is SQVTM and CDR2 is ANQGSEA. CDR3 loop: CSGGRSPYGQYF. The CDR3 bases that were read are TGCAGCGGGGGGCGAAGCCCCTATGGT.

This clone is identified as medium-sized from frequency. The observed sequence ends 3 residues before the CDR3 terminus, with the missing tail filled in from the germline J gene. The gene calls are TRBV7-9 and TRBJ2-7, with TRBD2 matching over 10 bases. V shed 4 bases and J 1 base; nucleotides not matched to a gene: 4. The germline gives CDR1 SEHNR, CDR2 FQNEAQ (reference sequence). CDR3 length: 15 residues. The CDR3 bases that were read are TGTGCCAGCAGCTGGCGAGCGGGGGGGTCCTACGAG. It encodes CASSWRAGGSYE. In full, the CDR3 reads CASSWRAGGSYEQYF.

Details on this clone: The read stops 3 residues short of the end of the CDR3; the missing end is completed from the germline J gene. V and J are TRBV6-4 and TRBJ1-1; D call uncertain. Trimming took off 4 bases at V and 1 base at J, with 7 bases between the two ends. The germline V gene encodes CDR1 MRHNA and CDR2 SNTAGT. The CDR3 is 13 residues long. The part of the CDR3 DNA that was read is TGTGCCAGCAGTGTAGAGGGGAACACTGAA. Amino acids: CASSVEGNTE. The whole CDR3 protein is CASSVEGNTEAFF.

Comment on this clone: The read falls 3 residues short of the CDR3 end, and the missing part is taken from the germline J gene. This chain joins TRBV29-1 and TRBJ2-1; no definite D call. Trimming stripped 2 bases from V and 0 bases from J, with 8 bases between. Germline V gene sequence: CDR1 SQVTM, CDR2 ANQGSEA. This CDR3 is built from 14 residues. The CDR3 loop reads CSVESPSSYNEQFF. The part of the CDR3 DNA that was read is TGCAGCGTTGAAAGCCCAAGCTCCTACAATGAG.

The CDR3 is CASSEMGTEKTQYF. Partial CDR3 DNA: TGTGCCAGCAGTGAAATGGGGACAGAGAAGACG. The chain joins TRBV2 to TRBJ2-3, with 7 bases fitting TRBD1. The read halts 3 residues ahead of the CDR3 end, with the missing end drawn from the germline J gene. This CDR3 is 14 amino acids long. CDR1 is SNHLY, CDR2 FYNNEI, per germline.